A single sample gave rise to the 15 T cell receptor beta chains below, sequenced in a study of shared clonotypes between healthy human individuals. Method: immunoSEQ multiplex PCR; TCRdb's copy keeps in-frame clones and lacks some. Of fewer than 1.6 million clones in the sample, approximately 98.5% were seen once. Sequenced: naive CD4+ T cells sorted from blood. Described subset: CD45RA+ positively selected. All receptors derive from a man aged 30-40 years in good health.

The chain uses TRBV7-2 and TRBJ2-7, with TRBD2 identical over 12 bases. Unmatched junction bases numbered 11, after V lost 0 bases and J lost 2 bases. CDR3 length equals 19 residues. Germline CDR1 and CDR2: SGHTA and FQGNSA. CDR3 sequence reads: CASSLADIGLAGGPYEQYF. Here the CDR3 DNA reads TGTGCCAGCAGCTTAGCGGATATAGGGCTAGCGGGAGGGCCCTACGAGCAGTACTTC. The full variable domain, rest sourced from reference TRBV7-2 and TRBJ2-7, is GAGVSQSPSNKVTEKGKDVELRCDPISGHTALYWYRQSLGQGLEFLIYFQGNSAPDKSGLPSDRFSAERTGGSVSTLTIQRTQQEDSAVYLCASSLADIGLAGGPYEQYFGPGTRLTVT.

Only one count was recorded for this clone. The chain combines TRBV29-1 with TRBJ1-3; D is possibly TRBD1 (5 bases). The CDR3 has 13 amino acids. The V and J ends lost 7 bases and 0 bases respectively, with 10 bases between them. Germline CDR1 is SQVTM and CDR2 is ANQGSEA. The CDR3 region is CSGGVSSGNTIYF. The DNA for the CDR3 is TGCAGCGGGGGCGTAAGCTCTGGAAACACCATATATTTT.

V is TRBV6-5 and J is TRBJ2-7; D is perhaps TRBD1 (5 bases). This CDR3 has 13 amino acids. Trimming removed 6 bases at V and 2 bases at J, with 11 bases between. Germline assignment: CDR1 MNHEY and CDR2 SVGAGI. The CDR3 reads CASRAGSTYEQYF. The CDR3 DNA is TGTGCCAGCAGGGCAGGGTCAACCTACGAGCAGTACTTC.

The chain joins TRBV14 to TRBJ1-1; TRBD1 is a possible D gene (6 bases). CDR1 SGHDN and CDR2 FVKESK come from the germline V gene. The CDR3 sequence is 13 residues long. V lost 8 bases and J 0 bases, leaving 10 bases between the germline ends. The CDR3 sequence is CASGRTVNTEAFF. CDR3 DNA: TGTGCCAGCGGCCGGACAGTGAACACTGAAGCTTTCTTT.

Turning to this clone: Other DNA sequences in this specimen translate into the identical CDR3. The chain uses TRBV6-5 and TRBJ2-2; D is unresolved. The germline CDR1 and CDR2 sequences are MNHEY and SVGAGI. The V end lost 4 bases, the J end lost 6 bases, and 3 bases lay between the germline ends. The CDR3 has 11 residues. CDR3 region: CASSSPGELFF. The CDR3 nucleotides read TGTGCCAGCAGTTCCCCCGGGGAGCTGTTTTTT.

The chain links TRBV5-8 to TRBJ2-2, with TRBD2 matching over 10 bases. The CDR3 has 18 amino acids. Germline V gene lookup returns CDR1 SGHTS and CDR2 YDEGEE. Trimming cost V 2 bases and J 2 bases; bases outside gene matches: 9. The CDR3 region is CASSFRPSGSINTGELFF. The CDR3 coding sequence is TGTGCCAGCAGCTTCCGTCCTAGCGGGAGTATAAACACCGGGGAGCTGTTTTTT.

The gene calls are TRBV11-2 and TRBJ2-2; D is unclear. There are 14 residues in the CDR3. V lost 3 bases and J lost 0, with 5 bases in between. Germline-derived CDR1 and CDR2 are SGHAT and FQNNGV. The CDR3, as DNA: TGTGCCAGCAGCTTTCTACCGAACACCGGGGAGCTGTTTTTT. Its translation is CASSFLPNTGELFF.

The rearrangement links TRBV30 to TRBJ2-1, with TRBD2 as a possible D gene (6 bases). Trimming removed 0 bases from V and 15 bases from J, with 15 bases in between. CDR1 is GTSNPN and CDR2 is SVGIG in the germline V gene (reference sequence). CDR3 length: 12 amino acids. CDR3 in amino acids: CAWSVWAGIRFF. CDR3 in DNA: TGTGCCTGGAGTGTATGGGCGGGAATTAGGTTCTTC.

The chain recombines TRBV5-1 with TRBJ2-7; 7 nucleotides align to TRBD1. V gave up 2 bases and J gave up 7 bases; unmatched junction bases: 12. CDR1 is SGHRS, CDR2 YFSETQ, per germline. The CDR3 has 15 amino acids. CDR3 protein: CASSLPGQVSSEQYF. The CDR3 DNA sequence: TGCGCCAGCAGCTTACCTGGACAGGTATCGAGTGAGCAGTACTTC.

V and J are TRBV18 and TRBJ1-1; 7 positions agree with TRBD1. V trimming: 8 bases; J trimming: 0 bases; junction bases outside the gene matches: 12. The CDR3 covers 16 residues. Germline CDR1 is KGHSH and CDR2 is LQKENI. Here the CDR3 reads CASHRGPGGMNTEAFF. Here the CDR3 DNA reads TGTGCCAGCCACAGAGGTCCAGGGGGGATGAACACTGAAGCTTTCTTT.

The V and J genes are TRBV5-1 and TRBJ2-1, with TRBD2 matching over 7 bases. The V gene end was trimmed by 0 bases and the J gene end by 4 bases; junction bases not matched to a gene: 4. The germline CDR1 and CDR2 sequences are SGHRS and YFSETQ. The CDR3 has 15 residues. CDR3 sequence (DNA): TGCGCCAGCAGCTTGGGGACTAGAGGGTACAATGAGCAGTTCTTC. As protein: CASSLGTRGYNEQFF.

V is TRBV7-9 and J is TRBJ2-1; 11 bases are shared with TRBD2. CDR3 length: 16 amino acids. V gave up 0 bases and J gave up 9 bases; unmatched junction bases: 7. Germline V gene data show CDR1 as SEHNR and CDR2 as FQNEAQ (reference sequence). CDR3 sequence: CASSLAELAGGGEQFF. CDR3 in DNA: TGTGCCAGCAGCTTAGCGGAGCTAGCGGGAGGTGGTGAGCAGTTCTTC.

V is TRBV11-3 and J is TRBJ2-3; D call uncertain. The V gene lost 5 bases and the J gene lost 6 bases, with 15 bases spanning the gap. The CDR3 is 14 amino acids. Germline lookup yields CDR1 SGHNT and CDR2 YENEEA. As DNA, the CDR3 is TGTGCCAGCAGCCCCCGAGGCAGCAAGGATACGCAGTATTTT. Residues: CASSPRGSKDTQYF.

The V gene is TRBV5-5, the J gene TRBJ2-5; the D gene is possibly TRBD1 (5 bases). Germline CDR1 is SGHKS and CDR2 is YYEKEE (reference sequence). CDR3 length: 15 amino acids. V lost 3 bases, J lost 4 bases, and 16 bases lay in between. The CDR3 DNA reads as TGTGCCAGCAGCTCCCCCGTAGGGCAGGGAGAGACCCAGTACTTC. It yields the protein CASSSPVGQGETQYF. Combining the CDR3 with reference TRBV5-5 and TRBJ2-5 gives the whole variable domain DAGVTQSPTHLIKTRGQQVTLRCSPISGHKSVSWYQQVLGQGPQFIFQYYEKEERGRGNFPDRFSARQFPNYSSELNVNALLLGDSALYLCASSSPVGQGETQYFGPGTRLLVL.

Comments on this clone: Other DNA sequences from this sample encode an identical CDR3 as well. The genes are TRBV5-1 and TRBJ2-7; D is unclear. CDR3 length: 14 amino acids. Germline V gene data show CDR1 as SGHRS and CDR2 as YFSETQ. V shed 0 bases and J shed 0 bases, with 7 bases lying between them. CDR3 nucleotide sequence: TGCGCCAGCAGCTTGGTGGGAAGCTCCTACGAGCAGTACTTC. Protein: CASSLVGSSYEQYF.